The clone carrying this T cell receptor (beta chain) has just one count. The data belong to a study of CD8 T cells in Susac syndrome. RNA, at about 0.5 to 1 ug, was reverse transcribed with random hexamers. MiXCR was run by TCRdb on the immunoSEQ multiplex PCR reads, yielding one entry per CDR3 protein. Among over 150,000 distinct CDR3 sequences listed, about 96% were seen once. Germline-derived CDR1 and CDR2 are SGHTA and FQGNSA. V lost 4 bases to trimming and J lost 3 bases, with 14 bases between them. This CDR3 region has 15 residues. This chain connects TRBV7-2 to TRBJ2-3, with a possible D match to TRBD2 (6 bases). The TCR comes from a human donor with multiple sclerosis. Sequencing used CD4+ T cells from PBMCs. As DNA, the CDR3 is TGTGCCAGCAGCTCCTATAACGCGGGAACAGATACGCAGTATTTT. This translates into CASSSYNAGTDTQYF.